Presented here are 27 T cell receptor beta chains from one specimen sequenced in a study of blood T cell repertoires in COVID-19. Measured with immunoSEQ multiplex PCR; TCRdb has only the in-frame clones, and not every one. This table has 45,000 to 70,000 clones, about nine tenths appearing once. The sequencing input was peripheral blood. The receptors shown here come from a woman aged 80 or older with COVID-19, enrolled during active disease.

This chain uses TRBV10-1 with TRBJ1-6; no clear D gene. CDR3 size: 14 residues. Germline loops: CDR1 WNHNN, CDR2 SYGVQD (reference sequence). V was trimmed by 9 bases and J by 9 bases, leaving 18 bases between them. The CDR3 spells CARDRGPTTSPLHF. CDR3 sequence (DNA): TGCGCCAGAGACCGCGGACCGACTACTTCACCCCTCCACTTT.

The chain couples TRBV11-2 to TRBJ2-5; 9 positions match TRBD2. CDR3 length: 15 residues. Trimming at V came to 5 bases and at J to 2 bases, leaving 6 bases not matched to a gene. The germline V gene encodes CDR1 SGHAT and CDR2 FQNNGV. CDR3 sequence reads: CASSPLAGLQETQYF. CDR3 sequence (DNA): TGTGCCAGCAGCCCTCTAGCGGGGTTACAAGAGACCCAGTACTTC.

The rearrangement links TRBV19 to TRBJ1-5, with 9 bases lining up with TRBD1. Germline V gene sequence: CDR1 LNHDA, CDR2 SQIVND (reference sequence). Trimming took 6 bases from V and 4 from J; bases not matched to a gene: 10. The CDR3 is 16 amino acids. Here the CDR3 DNA reads TGTGCCAGTAGAGCCCCGGACAGGGGAAGTAATCAGCCCCAGCATTTT. Its protein is CASRAPDRGSNQPQHF.

The chain carries TRBV27 and TRBJ2-6; weak D call: TRBD2 (5 bases). Looked up from germline, CDR1 is MNHEY and CDR2 is SMNVEV (reference sequence). This CDR3 has 17 amino acids. Trimming removed 3 bases from V and 3 bases from J, with 15 bases in between. The chain's CDR3 is CASSFGVDLGGANVLTF. CDR3 sequence (DNA): TGTGCCAGCAGTTTCGGGGTAGACCTAGGTGGGGCCAACGTCCTGACTTTC.

The CDR3 here is CASSLESGQGSGYTF. CDR3 DNA sequence: TGTGCCAGCAGCTTAGAATCGGGACAGGGAAGTGGCTACACCTTC. The V and J genes are TRBV7-9 and TRBJ1-2, with 9 bases matching TRBD1. Trimming at V came to 1 base and at J to 7 bases, leaving 7 bases not matched to a gene. This CDR3 is built from 15 residues. CDR1 SEHNR and CDR2 FQNEAQ come from the germline V gene (reference sequence).

In nucleotides, the CDR3 is TGCGCCAGCAGCTTGGGAGGTAGCGGGAACTACAATGAGCAGTTCTTC. It yields the protein CASSLGGSGNYNEQFF. V usage is TRBV5-1 and J usage is TRBJ2-1; 8 nucleotides align to TRBD2. The CDR3 sequence is 16 residues long. Germline V gene lookup returns CDR1 SGHRS and CDR2 YFSETQ. J gave up 3 bases and V 0 bases, and 5 bases lay outside the gene matches.

The genes are TRBV9 and TRBJ2-7; 9 bases fit TRBD1. This CDR3 comprises 14 residues. V shed 4 bases, J shed 4 bases, and the junction held 6 bases outside the gene matches. CDR1 SGDLS and CDR2 YYNGEE come from the germline V gene. CDR3 sequence reads: CASSPRDRDYEQYF. The CDR3 bases are TGTGCCAGCAGCCCCCGGGACAGGGATTACGAGCAGTACTTC.

The chain joins TRBV27 to TRBJ2-7, with TRBD1 matching 10 bases. The CDR3 loop spans 14 amino acids. The trim removed 5 bases at V and 6 bases at J, leaving 7 bases unmatched. Germline lookup yields CDR1 MNHEY and CDR2 SMNVEV (reference sequence). The CDR3, as DNA: TGTGCCAGCAGTACCGTGACAGGGGGCGGCGAGCAGTACTTC. This gives the protein CASSTVTGGGEQYF.

The chain joins TRBV18 to TRBJ2-5, with unresolved D. Looked up from germline, CDR1 is KGHSH and CDR2 is LQKENI. CDR3 length: 15 amino acids. V was shortened by 3 bases and J by 7 bases, with 18 bases between the two germline ends. CDR3 coding DNA: TGTGCCAGCTCACCTGTTGGCACCCCGGGTGGGACCCAGTACTTC. Protein sequence: CASSPVGTPGGTQYF.

The V gene is TRBV5-1, the J gene TRBJ1-1; D might be TRBD1 (5 bases). Trimming shortened V by 1 base and J by 3 bases, and 10 bases separated the two germline ends. The length of the CDR3 is 14 residues. The germline V gene has CDR1 SGHRS and CDR2 YFSETQ. This CDR3 is CASSLNQGYTEAFF. For the CDR3, the DNA is TGCGCCAGCAGCTTGAACCAGGGATACACTGAAGCTTTCTTT.

The rearrangement uses TRBV27 and TRBJ2-7; a possible D gene is TRBD1 (6 bases). V lost 2 bases to trimming and J lost 7 bases, with 12 bases between them. The germline V gene has CDR1 MNHEY and CDR2 SMNVEV (reference sequence). This CDR3 has 13 residues. In DNA, the CDR3 is TGTGCCAGCAGTTTACAGGGGTCGGGGGAGCAGTACTTC. Residues: CASSLQGSGEQYF.

The chain is built from TRBV9 and TRBJ2-3, with D uncertain. The V gene's germline CDR1 is SGDLS and CDR2 YYNGEE. This CDR3 contains 14 residues. The ends were cut back, 5 bases at V and 0 bases at J, with 10 bases in the middle. CDR3 amino acids: CASRAAGSTDTQYF. The CDR3 nucleotides read TGTGCCAGCAGAGCCGCCGGTAGCACAGATACGCAGTATTTT.

The chain uses TRBV4-1 and TRBJ1-3, with TRBD1 as a possible D gene (6 bases). CDR3 length: 15 residues. V was trimmed by 3 bases and J by 0 bases, leaving 9 bases between them. In germline, CDR1 is MGHRA, CDR2 YSYEKL. This CDR3 is CASSQRGGSGNTIYF. The CDR3 region has the DNA TGCGCCAGCAGCCAGAGAGGGGGCTCTGGAAACACCATATATTTT.

The chain uses TRBV9 and TRBJ2-7, with 7 nucleotides matching TRBD1. V was clipped by 5 bases and J by 2 bases; unmatched bases: 7. The CDR3 covers 14 residues. Germline values: CDR1 SGDLS, CDR2 YYNGEE. The CDR3 region has the DNA TGTGCCAGCAGTCAGGGGGACGCAGCCTACGAGCAGTACTTC. This translates into CASSQGDAAYEQYF.

The CDR3 here is CASSLGEGQPQHF. The CDR3 DNA reads TGTGCCAGCAGCCTTGGGGAGGGGCAGCCCCAGCATTTT. The chain carries TRBV14 and TRBJ1-5; D is perhaps TRBD1 (5 bases). The length of the CDR3 is 13 residues. Trimming took off 4 bases at V and 7 bases at J, with 11 bases between the two ends. Per the germline V gene, CDR1 is SGHDN and CDR2 is FVKESK.

V usage is TRBV3-1 (or the pseudogene TRBV3-2) and J usage is TRBJ2-5; 8 nucleotides line up with TRBD2. The germline gives CDR1 LGHDT, CDR2 YNNKEL (reference sequence). The ends lost 1 base at V and 5 bases at J; junction bases unmatched: 15. This CDR3 contains 18 residues. CDR3 coding DNA: TGTGCCAGCAGCCAAGCCTTTTCTCGCGGGGGGTCCCACGAGACCCAGTACTTC. Protein sequence: CASSQAFSRGGSHETQYF.

The chain is built from TRBV7-9 and TRBJ2-2; 7 bases are shared with TRBD1. This CDR3 contains 15 residues. Germline trimming cut 6 bases from V and 7 bases from J; bases unmatched to any gene: 11. Germline V gives CDR1 SEHNR, CDR2 FQNEAQ (reference sequence). CDR3 loop: CASSYGQDPNGELFF. The DNA of the CDR3 is TGTGCCAGCAGTTACGGACAGGACCCCAACGGGGAGCTGTTTTTT.

The rearrangement uses TRBV3-1 (or the pseudogene TRBV3-2) and TRBJ2-7; 8 bases are shared with TRBD2. Germline assignment: CDR1 LGHDT and CDR2 YNNKEL (reference sequence). Germline trimming cut 1 base from V and 0 bases from J; bases unmatched to any gene: 2. This CDR3 comprises 15 residues. CDR3 DNA sequence: TGTGCCAGCAGCCAAGCGGGGGGGTTCTCCTACGAGCAGTACTTC. This sequence encodes CASSQAGGFSYEQYF.

V and J are TRBV27 and TRBJ1-4, with D perhaps matching TRBD1 (6 bases). Trimming stripped 2 bases from V and 8 bases from J, with 15 bases between. Germline V lookup: CDR1 MNHEY, CDR2 SMNVEV (reference sequence). The CDR3 sequence is 15 residues long. The CDR3 nucleotides are TGTGCCAGCAGTTTAAACGGCCTACAGGGAGAAAAACTGTTTTTT. This sequence encodes CASSLNGLQGEKLFF.

In this sample, this clone turned up once. J is TRBJ2-1 and V is TRBV2; tentatively, D is TRBD1 (6 bases). The length of the CDR3 is 13 residues. Trimming removed 8 bases at V and 6 bases at J, with 14 bases between. Per germline, CDR1 SNHLY and CDR2 FYNNEI. DNA for the CDR3: TGTGCCAGCCTGGCACAGGGCGCCAATGAGCAGTTCTTC. The encoded protein is CASLAQGANEQFF.

The rearrangement links TRBV18 to TRBJ1-1; 10 positions match TRBD1. CDR3 size: 16 residues. Trimming at V came to 2 bases and at J to 4 bases, leaving 7 bases not matched to a gene. Germline values: CDR1 KGHSH, CDR2 LQKENI. CDR3 region: CASSPTSGTGATEAFF. For the CDR3, the DNA is TGTGCCAGCTCACCAACGTCCGGGACAGGGGCCACTGAAGCTTTCTTT. Full variable domain (rest looked up from reference TRBV18 and TRBJ1-1): NAGVMQNPRHLVRRRGQEARLRCSPMKGHSHVYWYRQLPEEGLKFMVYLQKENIIDESGMPKERFSAEFPKEGPSILRIQQVVRGDSAAYFCASSPTSGTGATEAFFGQGTRLTVV.

This clone was recorded once. This chain uses TRBV5-1 with TRBJ1-2; TRBD1 matches at 7 bases. The CDR3 is 13 residues long. Germline assignment: CDR1 SGHRS and CDR2 YFSETQ. Losses at the gene ends were 4 bases for V and 6 bases for J; bases not matched to a gene: 6. The CDR3 coding sequence is TGCGCCAGCAGCGTGGACAGGAGCCATGGCTACACCTTC. Translated, it gives CASSVDRSHGYTF.

The rearrangement joins TRBV5-6 to TRBJ1-5; 7 bases match TRBD1. Trimming at V came to 1 base and at J to 5 bases, leaving 6 bases not matched to a gene. CDR1 SGHDT and CDR2 YYEEEE come from the germline V gene. The CDR3 contains 15 residues. CDR3 coding DNA: TGTGCCAGCAGCTTGTATGGGACAGTCGATCAGCCCCAGCATTTT. Translated: CASSLYGTVDQPQHF. The full variable domain, in which reference TRBV5-6 and TRBJ1-5 provide the parts outside the CDR3, is DAGVTQSPTHLIKTRGQQVTLRCSPKSGHDTVSWYQQALGQGPQFIFQYYEEEERQRGNFPDRFSGHQFPNYSSELNVNALLLGDSALYLCASSLYGTVDQPQHFGDGTRLSIL.

V is TRBV19 and J is TRBJ2-4, with a tentative D call TRBD2 (6 bases). Trimming took 5 bases from V and 6 from J, leaving 20 bases between them. The CDR3 length is 16 residues. Germline lookup yields CDR1 LNHDA and CDR2 SQIVND (reference sequence). The CDR3: CASSVLGVNGGNIQYF. DNA of the CDR3: TGTGCCAGTAGTGTTCTTGGCGTAAACGGGGGAAACATTCAGTACTTC.

V gene TRBV19 combines with J gene TRBJ1-2; 7 nucleotides align to TRBD1. Losses at the gene ends were 9 bases for V and 3 bases for J; bases not matched to a gene: 7. CDR1 and CDR2 (germline): LNHDA, SQIVND (reference sequence). This CDR3 has 13 residues. The CDR3 DNA follows: TGTGCCAGCGGACAGGATGGCCACTATGGCTACACCTTC. Translation: CASGQDGHYGYTF.

The chain uses TRBV5-1 and TRBJ1-1, with D hard to call. The V end was cut by 2 bases, the J end by 2 bases, with 10 bases between. Looked up from germline, CDR1 is SGHRS and CDR2 is YFSETQ. The CDR3 totals 14 residues. This CDR3 reads CASSLRQDNTEAFF. In DNA form, the CDR3 reads TGCGCCAGCAGCTTAAGGCAGGATAACACTGAAGCTTTCTTT. Using reference TRBV5-1 and TRBJ1-1 for the parts outside the CDR3, the full variable domain is KAGVTQTPRYLIKTRGQQVTLSCSPISGHRSVSWYQQTPGQGLQFLFEYFSETQRNKGNFPGRFSGRQFSNSRSEMNVSTLELGDSALYLCASSLRQDNTEAFFGQGTRLTVV.

This clone was picked up one time. V gene TRBV5-6 combines with J gene TRBJ2-3; 9 nucleotides align to TRBD2. Germline CDR1 is SGHDT and CDR2 is YYEEEE. The CDR3 totals 15 residues. The V segment lost 4 bases and the J segment 1 base; nucleotides outside the gene matches: 4. DNA for the CDR3: TGTGCCAGCAGCCTTAAGCGGGGGGGCACAGATACGCAGTATTTT. It codes for CASSLKRGGTDTQYF.